One TCR beta chain is described in this entry. The sample comes from a study of cytomegalovirus exposure and HLA in healthy donors. Both 60 Vbeta primers and 13 Jbeta primers went into the PCR. This table comes from immunoSEQ multiplex PCR, and its TCRdb copy is limited to in-frame clones, with some not included. Of about 110,000 clones in the sample, 74% were seen once. The sequence came from a woman in her 40s in good health and CMV-seropositive. The material sequenced was PBMCs.

The CDR3 reads CASSLNRGAYEQYF. Written as DNA, the CDR3 is TGTGCCAGCAGCTTAAACCGGGGGGCCTACGAGCAGTACTTC. V usage is TRBV13 and J usage is TRBJ2-5; 7 positions match TRBD2. The J call may be in error: the DNA end matches TRBJ2-7 better. The CDR3 sequence is 14 residues long. CDR1 is PRHDT and CDR2 is FYEKMQ in the germline V gene (reference sequence).